The source of this T cell receptor (beta chain) is a study of CD8 T cells in Susac syndrome. When the RNA was reverse transcribed, random hexamers were used with an input of about 0.45 to 1 ug. With immunoSEQ multiplex PCR, TCR beta CDR3 was amplified across 54 Vbeta and 13 Jbeta. TCRdb itself ran the immunoSEQ multiplex PCR reads through MiXCR, one entry per CDR3 protein. The sample has about 120,000 distinct CDR3 sequences, roughly 95% seen once; the top ten hold roughly 0.14%. This CDR3 is 10 amino acids long. CDR1 is DFQATT and CDR2 is SNEGSKA in the germline V gene (reference sequence). V lost 2 bases to trimming and J lost 8 bases, with 4 bases between them.

This sequence was found in a human donor with Susac syndrome. The chain employs TRBV20-1 and TRBJ2-1; unclear D gene. What was sequenced was CD4+ T cells from PBMCs. The CDR3, as DNA: TGCAGTGCTAGACTAGATGAGCAGTTCTTC. This codes for CSARLDEQFF.